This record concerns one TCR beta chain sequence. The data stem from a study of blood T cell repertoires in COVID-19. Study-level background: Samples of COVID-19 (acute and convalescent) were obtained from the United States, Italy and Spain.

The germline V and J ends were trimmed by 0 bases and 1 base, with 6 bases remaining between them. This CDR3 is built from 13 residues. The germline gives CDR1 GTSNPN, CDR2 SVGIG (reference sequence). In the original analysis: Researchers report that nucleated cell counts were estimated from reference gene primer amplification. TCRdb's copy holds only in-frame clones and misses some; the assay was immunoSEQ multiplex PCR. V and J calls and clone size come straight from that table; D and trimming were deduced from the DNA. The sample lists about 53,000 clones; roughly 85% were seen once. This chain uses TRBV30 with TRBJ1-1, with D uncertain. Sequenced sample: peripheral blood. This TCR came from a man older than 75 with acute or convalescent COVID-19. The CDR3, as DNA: TGTGCCTGGAGTGTACTCGCGAACACTGAAGCTTTCTTT. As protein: CAWSVLANTEAFF.